This T cell receptor (beta chain) was captured in a study of cytotoxic CD8 clonotypes in ibrutinib-treated CLL. Libraries were prepared by immunoSEQ multiplex PCR; TCRdb keeps only in-frame clonotypes and omits some of them. The sample shows 150,000 or so clones, 80% of them seen only once. The material sequenced was PBMCs, taken after 36 months of ibrutinib treatment. The TCR originated in a human donor with chronic lymphocytic leukemia.

The CDR3 nucleotides read TGTGCCAGCAGCTCAACCCTCCGGTGGAACACTGAAGCTTTCTTT. Translation gives CASSSTLRWNTEAFF. The rearrangement uses TRBV7-2 and TRBJ1-1; no firm D call. This CDR3 is 15 amino acids long. The V and J ends lost 4 bases and 1 base respectively, with 13 bases between them. CDR1 SGHTA and CDR2 FQGNSA come from the germline V gene.